The sequence of this T cell receptor beta chain was determined in a study of blood T cells in healthy people across ages. Study details: For every two T cells, template switching captured about one barcoded beta molecule. General observations from the study: The unsorted PBMCs prevented any conclusive comparison of naive versus antigen-experienced cells.

A second 7 to 11 cycle PCR used barcoded and J-beta primers. TCRdb ran MiXCR on the 5' RACE reads and lists one entry per CDR3 protein. This sample carries approximately 1.5 million distinct CDR3 sequences, about 45% of them seen once, and the ten largest clones take about 3.8%. To note about this clonotype: Its antigen is unidentified.

At least 5 micrograms of total RNA were extracted per sample. Sequencing was performed on blood. The source is a woman aged 18-29 years in good health.

CDR3 nucleotide sequence: TGTGCCATCAGTGAGCTGCTTGTAACTGCCTACACCTTC. As protein: CAISELLVTAYTF. The chain employs TRBV10-3 and TRBJ1-2, with D unclear. Germline V gene sequence: CDR1 ENHRY, CDR2 SYGVKD. The CDR3 runs 13 residues. The V end was cut by 2 bases, the J end by 10 bases, with 14 bases between.